The rows below give T cell receptor beta chains drawn from one sample of a study of shared clonotypes between healthy human individuals. Only in-frame clones appear in the TCRdb table, and some are missing; sequencing was by immunoSEQ multiplex PCR. Of about 2.2 million clones listed, 93% are singletons. The sequenced sample consisted of naive CD8+ T cells from PBMCs. These TCRs come from a man between 18 and 35 years old in good health. Some clones in this sample may be carry-over from other donors' samples. Both conserved end residues are part of each CDR3. D genes are given only for firm matches. Size values are once, few and many counts, or a class for expanded clones, and some rows have none.

clone size	D gene	V gene	J gene	CDR3 DNA	CDR3 protein
.	TRBD1	TRBV5-4	TRBJ2-3	TGTGCCAGCAGCTTGGGGTCTCTGACAGGGAGAAAGACAGATACGCAGTATTTT	CASSLGSLTGRKTDTQYF
.	.	TRBV27	TRBJ2-7	TGTGCCAGCAGTTTACCGGGTGGCGAGCAGTACTTC	CASSLPGGEQYF
.	TRBD2	TRBV27	TRBJ2-7	TGTGCCAGCAGCCTTCCTAGCGGCGAGCAGTACTTC	CASSLPSGEQYF
.	.	TRBV6-1	TRBJ2-2	TGTGCCAGCCCTAACGATCAGAACACCGGGGAGCTGTTTTTT	CASPNDQNTGELFF
.	.	TRBV5-5	TRBJ1-1	TGTGCCAGCAGCCGGGAGGGGAGGTACAGCGGGAACACTGAAGCTTTCTTT	CASSREGRYSGNTEAFF
once	.	TRBV19	TRBJ2-1	TGTGCCAGTAGTAGCGAGCTAAATGAGCAGTTCTTC	CASSSELNEQFF
once	TRBD2	TRBV7-3	TRBJ2-7	TGTGCCAGCGGACTAGCGGGAAGCGAGCAGTACTTC	CASGLAGSEQYF
.	.	TRBV6-1	TRBJ2-1	TGTGCCAGCAGTGACCAGGGCGGCAGAAGCTCCTACAATGAGCAGTTCTTC	CASSDQGGRSSYNEQFF
.	.	TRBV28	TRBJ1-1	TGTGCCAGCAGCCGCAGTCGGGGAGGCACTGAAGCTTTCTTT	CASSRSRGGTEAFF
.	.	TRBV7-6	TRBJ2-3	TGTGCCAGCAGCCTCGGGACGGACAATACGCAGTATTTT	CASSLGTDNTQYF
.	.	TRBV6-1	TRBJ1-2	TGTGCCAGCAGTGAAAAGGAGAGGTACTATGGCTACATCTTC	CASSEKERYYGYIF
.	TRBD1	TRBV7-9	TRBJ2-5	TGTGCCAGCAGCAAGGGACAGATGTACCAAGAGACCCAGTACTTC	CASSKGQMYQETQYF
.	TRBD1	TRBV11-2	TRBJ2-3	TGTGCCAGCAGCTTACCTCGGACAGGGGGCGATCCAGATACGCAGTATTTT	CASSLPRTGGDPDTQYF
.	TRBD1	TRBV27	TRBJ2-1	TGTGCCAGCAGCCCCTCAACAGGGGAGAAATACAATGAGCAGTTCTTC	CASSPSTGEKYNEQFF
.	TRBD1	TRBV28	TRBJ2-7	TGTGCCAGCAGTCTACAGGGGATCACCTACGAGCAGTACTTC	CASSLQGITYEQYF
.	.	TRBV27	TRBJ1-1	TGTGCCAGCAGTTTATCCGGGGCCACTGAAGCTTTCTTT	CASSLSGATEAFF
.	.	TRBV28	TRBJ2-7	TGTGCCAGCAGTTTCGGACAGAGCTTCTACGAGCAGTACTTC	CASSFGQSFYEQYF
.	.	TRBV1	TRBJ1-1	TGCACCAGCGCCGGGAACACTGAAGCTTTCTTT	CTSAGNTEAFF
.	.	TRBV7-3	TRBJ2-7	TGTGCCAGCAGCTCTACTGGACCGAGCTACGAGCAGTACTTC	CASSSTGPSYEQYF
.	TRBD2	TRBV7-2	TRBJ2-1	TGTGCCAGCAGCTTAGCCGAGGGACTAGCAAGCTCCTACAATGAGCAGTTCTTC	CASSLAEGLASSYNEQFF
.	.	TRBV7-2	TRBJ1-2	TGTGCCAGCAGCTCTCAGACCTGGGGTTTCTATGGCTACACCTTC	CASSSQTWGFYGYTF
.	.	TRBV7-9	TRBJ2-5	TGTGCCAGCAGCAACTACCCGAGGGGGACCTACCAAGAGACCCAGTACTTC	CASSNYPRGTYQETQYF
.	.	TRBV28	TRBJ1-2	TGTGCCAGCAGTTTGGAACCCAATGGCTACACCTTC	CASSLEPNGYTF
.	.	TRBV5-1	TRBJ2-2	TGCGCCAGCAGCCCCCTGGGCGGGATGTGGACCGGGGAGCTGTTTTTT	CASSPLGGMWTGELFF
few	.	TRBV11-2	TRBJ2-1	TGTGCCAGCGGGGCAGGGACCTACAATGAGCAGTTCTTC	CASGAGTYNEQFF
.	.	TRBV7-8	TRBJ1-2	TGTGCCAGCAGCTTAGATTTTACTGGCTACACCTTC	CASSLDFTGYTF
.	.	TRBV29-1	TRBJ1-2	TGCAGCGTTCAGACGGAGTATGGCTACACCTTC	CSVQTEYGYTF
.	.	TRBV9	TRBJ1-3	TGTGCCAGCAGCGTGGGGGGCCCTGGAAACACCATATATTTT	CASSVGGPGNTIYF
.	.	TRBV7-9	TRBJ1-3	TGTGCCAGCAGCTCCATTACAGGGCCTTCTGGAAACACCATATATTTT	CASSSITGPSGNTIYF
.	TRBD1	TRBV11-2	TRBJ2-4	TGTGCCAGCACCGTGACAGGGCCGGACAAAAACATTCAGTACTTC	CASTVTGPDKNIQYF
.	.	TRBV5-4	TRBJ1-2	TGTGCCAGCAGCTTGGGGACTACAGGGCCTGGGTATGGCTACACCTTC	CASSLGTTGPGYGYTF
.	TRBD1	TRBV28	TRBJ2-7	TGTGCCAGCAGTGCACAGGGGACCACCTACGAGCAGTACTTC	CASSAQGTTYEQYF
.	.	TRBV28	TRBJ2-3	TGTGCCAGCAGTTCCACGTGGGGCCGGCGGGCCGAACCAGATACGCAGTATTTT	CASSSTWGRRAEPDTQYF
.	.	TRBV5-1	TRBJ2-3	TGCGCCAGCAGCTTGGGGGAGACTAGCACAGATACGCAGTATTTT	CASSLGETSTDTQYF
once	.	TRBV2	TRBJ2-7	TGTGCCAGCAGCCACACCCCTCCCTACGAGCAGTACTTC	CASSHTPPYEQYF
.	.	TRBV2	TRBJ2-1	TGTGCGGCCGGGAGAGGCTCCTACAATGAGCAGTTCTTC	CAAGRGSYNEQFF
few	.	TRBV27	TRBJ1-4	TGTGCCAGCAGTTGGGGGGGGCTCGGAAAACTGTTTTTT	CASSWGGLGKLFF
.	.	TRBV6-6	TRBJ2-3	TGTGCCAGCAGCATCCGGGACCTGAATTTTGATACGCAGTATTTT	CASSIRDLNFDTQYF
.	.	TRBV28	TRBJ1-1	TGTGCCAGCAGTTTGAACCTAGGGGAATTGAACACTGAAGCTTTCTTT	CASSLNLGELNTEAFF
.	.	TRBV5-1	TRBJ1-6	TGCGCCAGCAGCTTGGAGCCAGCGGAGAGATATAATTCACCCCTCCACTTT	CASSLEPAERYNSPLHF
.	.	TRBV27	TRBJ2-1	TGTGCCAGCAGTCCCATGGGGACCTACAATGAGCAGTTCTTC	CASSPMGTYNEQFF
.	.	TRBV30	TRBJ2-1	TGTGCCTGGACTGGGTTAGGGGCTTACAATGAGCAGTTCTTC	CAWTGLGAYNEQFF
.	TRBD2	TRBV27	TRBJ2-7	TGTGCCAGCAGTTTAGGTAGCGGGGGACCGTACGAGCAGTACTTC	CASSLGSGGPYEQYF
.	.	TRBV7-9	TRBJ1-5	TGTGCCAGCAGCCAAACCGGGGGCAATCAGCCCCAGCATTTT	CASSQTGGNQPQHF
.	.	TRBV19	TRBJ2-7	TGTGCCAGTAGTTGGGGCAGGCCGGACTACGAGCAGTACTTC	CASSWGRPDYEQYF
.	.	TRBV29-1	TRBJ2-7	TGCAGCGCCCTGACAGGAACCACCTACGAGCAGTACTTC	CSALTGTTYEQYF
.	.	TRBV30	TRBJ1-5	TGTGCCTGGAGTGTAGGCAGTTATAGCAATCAGCCCCAGCATTTT	CAWSVGSYSNQPQHF
.	TRBD2	TRBV6-5	TRBJ2-1	TGTGCCAGCAGTTACGGGACTAGCGGGAATGAGCAGTTCTTC	CASSYGTSGNEQFF
.	TRBD1	TRBV5-1	TRBJ2-7	TGCGCCAGCAGCCTACGACAGGGCTACGAGCAGTACTTC	CASSLRQGYEQYF
.	TRBD1	TRBV12-5	TRBJ2-1	TGTGCTAGTGGTTTGAGTACAGGGGGGATCTACAATGAGCAGTTCTTC	CASGLSTGGIYNEQFF
.	.	TRBV7-9	TRBJ1-1	TGTGCCAGCAGCCGAATGGGGTCGGGGAAGGACACTGAAGCTTTCTTT	CASSRMGSGKDTEAFF
.	.	TRBV4-1	TRBJ1-2	TGCGCCAGCAGCTTCAGGGAAGGGATTACTAACTATGGCTACACCTTC	CASSFREGITNYGYTF
.	TRBD1	TRBV6-6	TRBJ2-5	TGTGCCAGCAGTGCCCTGACAGGGGCGGAGACCCAGTACTTC	CASSALTGAETQYF
.	TRBD1	TRBV11-2	TRBJ2-7	TGTGCCAGCAGCTCGCCGGGACAGGGTCGTCAGGAGCAGTACTTC	CASSSPGQGRQEQYF
.	TRBD2	TRBV10-3	TRBJ2-1	TGTGCCATCAGTGAGCCGCGGGAGACCTACAATGAGCAGTTCTTC	CAISEPRETYNEQFF
.	.	TRBV7-9	TRBJ1-2	TGTGCCAGCAGCTTATCTCCTAACTATGGCTACACCTTC	CASSLSPNYGYTF
.	.	TRBV9	TRBJ2-1	TGTGCCAGCAGCGTTGGCCCTGAGCAGTTCTTC	CASSVGPEQFF
.	.	TRBV6-5	TRBJ2-5	TGTGCCAGCAGTTACACCCACAGGGAAGAGACCCAGTACTTC	CASSYTHREETQYF
.	.	TRBV7-9	TRBJ2-1	TGTGCCAGCAGCTCAAGTGCCGGGGGACCCTTAGAGGACAATGAGCAGTTCTTC	CASSSSAGGPLEDNEQFF
.	.	TRBV7-3	TRBJ2-2	TGTGCCAGCACTGAGGACACCGGGGAGCTGTTTTTT	CASTEDTGELFF